The next 27 T cell receptor beta chains were all read from a single sample in a study of shared clonotypes between healthy human individuals. Generated by immunoSEQ multiplex PCR, the TCRdb table keeps only in-frame clones and is missing some. The data contain 2 million to 2.5 million clones, about 92% of them singletons. Sequencing was carried out using naive CD4+ T cells from PBMCs. Documented subset: CD45RA+ positively selected. The receptor set was obtained from a young man in good health. Some clones in this sample may be carry-over from other donors' samples.

The chain links TRBV5-1 to TRBJ2-4; D might be TRBD2 (5 bases). Trimming took off 4 bases at V and 5 bases at J, with 13 bases between the two ends. Per germline, CDR1 SGHRS and CDR2 YFSETQ. The CDR3 covers 14 residues. The CDR3 spells CASSPGYTQNIQYF. CDR3 coding DNA: TGCGCCAGCAGCCCGGGATACACACAAAACATTCAGTACTTC.

The V call is TRBV9, the J call TRBJ2-2; 7 nucleotides agree with TRBD2. Germline V gives CDR1 SGDLS, CDR2 YYNGEE. This CDR3 is 16 amino acids long. V lost 4 bases, J lost 7 bases, and 13 bases stayed unmatched. CDR3 sequence: CASSPRSPGRGGELFF. In DNA form, the CDR3 reads TGTGCCAGCAGCCCCCGGAGTCCAGGGAGGGGCGGGGAGCTGTTTTTT.

The chain links TRBV5-1 to TRBJ2-7, with D maybe TRBD1 (6 bases). This CDR3 is built from 13 residues. In germline, CDR1 is SGHRS, CDR2 YFSETQ. Trimming left V 5 bases short and J 3 bases short, with 12 bases between. The CDR3 protein is CASSNEGGYEQYF. The CDR3 DNA reads as TGCGCCAGCAGTAACGAAGGGGGCTACGAGCAGTACTTC.

The gene calls are TRBV20-1 and TRBJ2-7; D might be TRBD2 (5 bases). In germline, CDR1 is DFQATT, CDR2 SNEGSKA (reference sequence). The CDR3 is 11 amino acids. Written as DNA, the CDR3 is TGCAGGGCGGGCACCTCCTACGAGCAGTACTTC. It specifies CRAGTSYEQYF.

The rearrangement uses TRBV5-1 and TRBJ2-1, with D perhaps being TRBD1 or TRBD2 (5 bases each). The V gene's germline CDR1 is SGHRS and CDR2 YFSETQ. The V end was cut by 0 bases, the J end by 2 bases, with 15 bases between. There are 17 residues in the CDR3. The CDR3 region is CASSLATFVGAYNEQFF. CDR3 DNA sequence: TGCGCCAGCAGCTTGGCTACGTTTGTGGGGGCCTACAATGAGCAGTTCTTC.

The chain links TRBV28 to TRBJ1-6; possible D gene TRBD1, 6 bases. This CDR3 is 14 amino acids long. The ends were cut back, 11 bases at V and 7 bases at J, with 18 bases in the middle. From germline, CDR1 is MDHEN and CDR2 SYDVKM. CDR3 nucleotide sequence: TGTGCCGTCCAGGAGGGGGTAACCAATTCACCCCTCCACTTT. The encoded protein is CAVQEGVTNSPLHF.

There are a few counts of this clone. V usage is TRBV4-1 and J usage is TRBJ1-1; tentative D call: TRBD1 (6 bases). Trimming left V 4 bases short and J 1 base short, with 10 bases between. The CDR3 is made up of 14 amino acids. Germline V gene lookup returns CDR1 MGHRA and CDR2 YSYEKL. The CDR3 DNA is TGCGCCAGCAGCCTCGGACAGACGAACACTGAAGCTTTCTTT. This codes for CASSLGQTNTEAFF.

The V and J genes are TRBV28 and TRBJ2-2, with D possibly called TRBD1 or TRBD2 (5 bases each). Trimming left V 8 bases short and J 0 bases short, with 16 bases between. The CDR3 is 16 amino acids. Germline values: CDR1 MDHEN, CDR2 SYDVKM. CDR3 nucleotides: TGTGCCAGCTCGCCCCTGGGACGGCCGAACACCGGGGAGCTGTTTTTT. It yields the protein CASSPLGRPNTGELFF.

This clone has only a few counts. V and J are TRBV11-1 and TRBJ1-1, with D uncertain. CDR3 length: 15 residues. CDR1 and CDR2 from the germline V gene are SGHAT and FQDESV (reference sequence). Deletions cut 5 bases from V and 0 bases from J, with 13 bases between. CDR3: CASSHPGGMNTEAFF. Written as DNA, the CDR3 is TGTGCCAGCAGCCACCCCGGAGGAATGAACACTGAAGCTTTCTTT.

A word on this clone: This sample also contains other DNA sequences that code for the same CDR3. V gene TRBV5-1 combines with J gene TRBJ2-3, with TRBD1 identical over 7 bases. The CDR3 is made up of 16 amino acids. V trimming: 0 bases; J trimming: 0 bases; junction bases outside the gene matches: 4. From germline, CDR1 is SGHRS and CDR2 YFSETQ. Here the CDR3 DNA reads TGCGCCAGCAGCTTGGGACAGGGTTGGAGCACAGATACGCAGTATTTT. Translated: CASSLGQGWSTDTQYF.

V gene TRBV5-1 combines with J gene TRBJ2-1; 10 bases match TRBD2. The germline gives CDR1 SGHRS, CDR2 YFSETQ. The CDR3 extends over 16 amino acids. The trim removed 2 bases at V and 6 bases at J, leaving 8 bases unmatched. The DNA of the CDR3 is TGCGCCAGCAGCTTAGAAGCGGGAGGGCCGCGCAATGAGCAGTTCTTC. Protein: CASSLEAGGPRNEQFF.

The chain has TRBV7-9 and TRBJ1-1; weak D call: TRBD1 (5 bases). The V and J ends lost 3 bases and 0 bases respectively, with 8 bases between them. This CDR3 has 14 amino acids. Germline V gene sequence: CDR1 SEHNR, CDR2 FQNEAQ (reference sequence). The CDR3 DNA reads TGTGCCAGCAGCTTCGCAGGGCTGAACACTGAAGCTTTCTTT. This codes for CASSFAGLNTEAFF.

This clone was seen only once. The rearrangement uses TRBV5-1 and TRBJ1-4, with 8 bases fitting TRBD1. The germline V gene encodes CDR1 SGHRS and CDR2 YFSETQ. V lost 2 bases, J lost 4 bases, and 4 bases stayed unmatched. This CDR3 spans 15 amino acids. The CDR3 protein is CASSLTGGNNEKLFF. CDR3 DNA sequence: TGCGCCAGCAGCTTAACAGGGGGTAATAATGAAAAACTGTTTTTT.

V gene TRBV28 combines with J gene TRBJ1-5; possible D gene TRBD1, 5 bases. CDR3 length equals 12 residues. Germline CDR1 reads MDHEN; CDR2 reads SYDVKM. With 6 bases removed from V and 5 bases from J, the gap between germline ends came to 8 bases. The DNA for the CDR3 is TGTGCCAGCAGGACAGTACATCAGCCCCAGCATTTT. Protein product: CASRTVHQPQHF.

V is TRBV5-1 and J is TRBJ1-2, with 8 bases that match TRBD1. J was trimmed by 7 bases and V by 3 bases; bases with no gene match: 11. CDR3 length: 15 residues. The germline V gene has CDR1 SGHRS and CDR2 YFSETQ. CDR3 bases: TGCGCCAGCAGCTGGGCGGACAGGGAATATGCTGGCTACACCTTC. Amino acid sequence: CASSWADREYAGYTF.

On this clone itself: In the same sample, other DNA sequences code for this CDR3. V and J are TRBV19 and TRBJ2-7, with 10 bases lining up with TRBD2. The CDR3 covers 14 residues. Unmatched junction bases numbered 3, after V lost 5 bases and J lost 2 bases. Germline CDR1 reads LNHDA; CDR2 reads SQIVND (reference sequence). CDR3 sequence (DNA): TGTGCCAGTAGTCGGCTAGCGGGGGCCTACGAGCAGTACTTC. Protein product: CASSRLAGAYEQYF.

The sample holds one count of this clone. The chain is built from TRBV7-8 and TRBJ1-5, with 10 bases identical to TRBD1. The ends lost 1 base at V and 7 bases at J; junction bases unmatched: 7. CDR3 length: 16 amino acids. Germline CDR1 SGHVS, CDR2 FQNEAQ. The CDR3 nucleotides read TGTGCCAGCAGCTTAGGGACAGGGGGTATAACACAGCCCCAGCATTTT. It specifies CASSLGTGGITQPQHF. The entire variable domain, with the rest obtained from reference TRBV7-8 and TRBJ1-5, is as follows: GAGVSQSPRYKVAKRGQDVALRCDPISGHVSLFWYQQALGQGPEFLTYFQNEAQLDKSGLPSDRFFAERPEGSVSTLKIQRTQQEDSAVYLCASSLGTGGITQPQHFGDGTRLSIL.

The chain links TRBV7-6 to TRBJ1-5, with no clear D. Trimming pared 2 bases from V and 0 bases from J, leaving 8 bases between. Looked up from germline, CDR1 is SGHVS and CDR2 is FNYEAQ. This CDR3 is built from 15 residues. The CDR3 is CASSLLRDSNQPQHF. Here the CDR3 DNA reads TGTGCCAGCAGCTTATTACGGGATAGCAATCAGCCCCAGCATTTT.

V usage is TRBV5-1 and J usage is TRBJ2-1; 11 bases fit TRBD2. The germline V gene encodes CDR1 SGHRS and CDR2 YFSETQ. J gave up 5 bases and V 4 bases, and 8 bases lay outside the gene matches. This CDR3 comprises 16 residues. The CDR3 region has the DNA TGCGCCAGCAGCATCTCACTAGCGGGAGTGAACAATGAGCAGTTCTTC. This sequence encodes CASSISLAGVNNEQFF. Using reference TRBV5-1 and TRBJ2-1 for the parts outside the CDR3, the full variable domain is KAGVTQTPRYLIKTRGQQVTLSCSPISGHRSVSWYQQTPGQGLQFLFEYFSETQRNKGNFPGRFSGRQFSNSRSEMNVSTLELGDSALYLCASSISLAGVNNEQFFGPGTRLTVL.

V and J are TRBV5-4 and TRBJ1-1, with 8 positions matching TRBD1. Germline CDR1 SGHNT, CDR2 YYREEE (reference sequence). The trim removed 4 bases at V and 4 bases at J, leaving 12 bases unmatched. There are 16 residues in the CDR3. The CDR3 DNA follows: TGTGCCAGCAGCCCTGGGACAGGAGGGGGTCGCACTGAAGCTTTCTTT. This sequence encodes CASSPGTGGGRTEAFF.

This sequence joins TRBV27 and TRBJ1-5, with D maybe TRBD1 (6 bases). The CDR3 loop spans 15 amino acids. Germline values: CDR1 MNHEY, CDR2 SMNVEV (reference sequence). V was trimmed by 2 bases and J by 5 bases, leaving 13 bases between them. This CDR3 reads CASSLTTGWDQPQHF. The CDR3 DNA reads TGTGCCAGCAGTTTAACTACAGGGTGGGATCAGCCCCAGCATTTT.

This chain uses TRBV28 with TRBJ1-2, with D tentatively TRBD1 (6 bases). Trimming removed 7 bases from V and 1 base from J, with 16 bases in between. Germline V gene sequence: CDR1 MDHEN, CDR2 SYDVKM. This CDR3 is built from 15 residues. CDR3 coding DNA: TGTGCCAGCACCGCCGGGGGACAAGATAACTATGGCTACACCTTC. Its translation: CASTAGGQDNYGYTF.

The chain combines TRBV5-1 with TRBJ1-1, with a weak D call TRBD1 (5 bases). The CDR3 loop spans 16 amino acids. Deletions cut 1 base from V and 6 bases from J, with 19 bases between. Germline CDR1 SGHRS, CDR2 YFSETQ. CDR3 bases: TGCGCCAGCAGCTTGATTGCAGGGAAGAGTGGCCCTGAAGCTTTCTTT. Protein product: CASSLIAGKSGPEAFF. Full variable domain (missing parts from reference TRBV5-1 and TRBJ1-1): KAGVTQTPRYLIKTRGQQVTLSCSPISGHRSVSWYQQTPGQGLQFLFEYFSETQRNKGNFPGRFSGRQFSNSRSEMNVSTLELGDSALYLCASSLIAGKSGPEAFFGQGTRLTVV.

The chain links TRBV27 to TRBJ2-5; 7 bases fit TRBD2. V lost 5 bases and J lost 3; bases outside the gene matches: 18. The CDR3 totals 18 residues. Germline CDR1 is MNHEY and CDR2 is SMNVEV (reference sequence). This CDR3 reads CASSAYGRGQGGKETQYF. As DNA, the CDR3 is TGTGCCAGCAGTGCCTACGGAAGAGGGCAGGGAGGGAAAGAGACCCAGTACTTC.

Concerning this clone itself: The same CDR3 arises from other DNA sequences in this sample as well. The chain employs TRBV6-6 and TRBJ1-5; perhaps TRBD1 as D (5 bases). Germline V gives CDR1 MNHNY, CDR2 SVGAGI (reference sequence). V lost 5 bases and J 0 bases, leaving 11 bases between the germline ends. The CDR3 runs to 15 residues. This chain's CDR3 is CASSLDRYSNQPQHF. CDR3 bases: TGTGCCAGCAGTCTAGACAGATATAGCAATCAGCCCCAGCATTTT.

As regards this clone: The sample has other DNA sequences that encode this CDR3 too. CDR3 region: CASSDPGGNQPQHF. For the CDR3, the DNA is TGTGCCAGCAGTGACCCTGGCGGAAATCAGCCCCAGCATTTT. The chain carries TRBV25-1 and TRBJ1-5; D not certain. The germline gives CDR1 MGHDK, CDR2 SYGVNS. Trimming pared 3 bases from V and 4 bases from J, leaving 10 bases between. The CDR3 sequence is 14 residues long.

The V call is TRBV5-1, the J call TRBJ1-2; D is uncertain. V lost 2 bases to trimming and J lost 5 bases, with 10 bases between them. The CDR3 has 13 amino acids. CDR1 is SGHRS, CDR2 YFSETQ, per germline. The CDR3 reads CASSLEAAYGYTF. The CDR3 DNA sequence: TGCGCCAGCAGCTTAGAGGCAGCATATGGCTACACCTTC.